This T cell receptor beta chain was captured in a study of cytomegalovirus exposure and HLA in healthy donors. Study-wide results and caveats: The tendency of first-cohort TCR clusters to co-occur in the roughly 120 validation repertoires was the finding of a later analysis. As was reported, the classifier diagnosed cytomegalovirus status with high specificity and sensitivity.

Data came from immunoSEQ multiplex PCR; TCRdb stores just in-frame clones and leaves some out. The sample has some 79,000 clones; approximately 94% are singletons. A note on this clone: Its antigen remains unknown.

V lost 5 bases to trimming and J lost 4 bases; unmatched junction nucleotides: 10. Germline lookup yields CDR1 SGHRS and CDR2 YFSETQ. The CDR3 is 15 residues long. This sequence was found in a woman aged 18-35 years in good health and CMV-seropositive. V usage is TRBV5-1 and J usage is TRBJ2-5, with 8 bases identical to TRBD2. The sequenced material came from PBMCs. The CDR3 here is CASRGSGTSTETQYF. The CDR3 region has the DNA TGCGCCAGCAGGGGTTCCGGGACTAGTACAGAGACCCAGTACTTC.